This is a list of T cell receptor beta chains from one sample in a study of T-cell memory formation after mild COVID-19. TCRdb re-called the 5' RACE reads with MiXCR, one entry per CDR3 protein. The sample shows a few hundred thousand distinct CDR3 sequences, more than 20% of them seen only once. The sequenced sample was PBMCs or a T cell subset sorted from them (not recorded which). These receptors all stem from a man between 18 and 35 years old who had mild COVID-19 (a few samples of this study predate the infection). Cell type and time point are not known. Both conserved end residues are part of each CDR3. The D gene is left open where the match is weak. A clone size is listed for some rows: how often the clone was seen (once, few, many), or a class if it is expanded.

d_gene | abundance | j_gene | v_gene | CDR3aa | CDR3nt
. | many | TRBJ2-3 | TRBV7-8 | CASSPHARQYF | TGTGCCAGCAGCCCCCATGCCAGGCAGTATTTT
TRBD2 | many | TRBJ2-1 | TRBV7-9 | CASSFAGGPYNEQFF | TGTGCCAGCAGCTTCGCGGGGGGACCCTACAATGAGCAGTTCTTC
. | . | TRBJ2-2 | TRBV6-5 | CASSLDRTNTGELFF | TGTGCCAGCAGCCTGGACAGAACGAACACCGGGGAGCTGTTTTTT
TRBD1 | . | TRBJ2-1 | TRBV5-6 | CASTFGQGAGEQFF | TGTGCCAGCACCTTCGGACAGGGGGCTGGTGAGCAGTTCTTC
. | . | TRBJ2-1 | TRBV7-8 | CASGSGGTYNEQFF | TGTGCCAGCGGATCGGGCGGAACCTACAATGAGCAGTTCTTC
. | few | TRBJ1-4 | TRBV28 | CASSRTTVYNEKLFF | TGTGCCAGCAGCAGAACGACAGTCTATAATGAAAAACTGTTTTTT
TRBD1 | . | TRBJ1-6 | TRBV7-9 | CASSSKNRQGMSSPLHF | TGTGCCAGCAGCTCCAAGAACCGACAGGGAATGAGTTCACCCCTCCACTTT
. | . | TRBJ1-2 | TRBV20-1 | CSARPRTYGYTF | TGCAGTGCTAGGCCTAGAACCTATGGCTACACCTTC
TRBD1 | few | TRBJ2-2 | TRBV7-2 | CASSYSTETGRVELFF | TGTGCCAGCAGTTATAGCACCGAGACAGGGCGAGTGGAGCTGTTTTTT
. | . | TRBJ2-6 | TRBV10-3 | CAISEQTGGPGANVLTF | TGTGCCATCAGTGAGCAGACGGGGGGCCCTGGGGCCAACGTCCTGACTTTC
. | . | TRBJ2-1 | TRBV7-9 | CASSLAVGGPIDEQFF | TGTGCCAGCAGCTTAGCGGTGGGAGGACCCATTGATGAGCAGTTCTTC
TRBD1 | few | TRBJ1-5 | TRBV7-3 | CASSRTGGEEPQHF | TGTGCCAGCAGCCGAACAGGGGGCGAAGAGCCCCAGCATTTT
. | . | TRBJ2-3 | TRBV2 | CASRPETDTQYF | TGTGCCAGCCGGCCTGAGACCGATACGCAGTATTTT
. | many | TRBJ1-1 | TRBV5-1 | CASSPVPPGPNTEAFF | TGCGCCAGCAGCCCGGTTCCCCCGGGACCGAACACTGAAGCTTTCTTT
. | few | TRBJ2-2 | TRBV5-6 | CASSPSAGSNTGELFF | TGTGCCAGCAGCCCATCGGCCGGGTCGAACACCGGGGAGCTGTTTTTT
. | . | TRBJ2-5 | TRBV3-1 | CASSHHRAQETQYF | TGTGCCAGCAGCCACCACAGGGCCCAAGAGACCCAGTACTTC
. | few | TRBJ2-3 | TRBV12-3/TRBV12-4 | CASSRSLAPITDTQYF | TGTGCCAGCAGTCGCAGTCTGGCACCAATCACAGATACGCAGTATTTT
TRBD2 | few | TRBJ2-3 | TRBV2 | CASSNKLAGVTDTQYF | TGTGCCAGCAGTAATAAACTAGCGGGGGTCACAGATACGCAGTATTTT
. | . | TRBJ1-2 | TRBV9 | CASSDNRANYGYTF | TGTGCCAGCAGCGATAATAGGGCTAACTATGGCTACACCTTC
TRBD1 | . | TRBJ2-7 | TRBV5-1 | CASSGTGLRSYEQYF | TGCGCCAGCAGCGGGACAGGATTACGGTCCTACGAGCAGTACTTC
TRBD1 | . | TRBJ1-6 | TRBV19 | CASSADRGAPLHF | TGTGCCAGTAGTGCCGACAGGGGAGCACCCCTCCACTTT
TRBD2 | many | TRBJ2-2 | TRBV9 | CASRLAGNTGELFF | TGTGCCAGCAGACTAGCGGGGAACACCGGGGAGCTGTTTTTT
TRBD1 | few | TRBJ2-2 | TRBV9 | CASSVAGTANTGELFF | TGTGCCAGCAGCGTAGCCGGGACAGCGAACACCGGGGAGCTGTTTTTT
TRBD1 | few | TRBJ2-1 | TRBV5-1 | CASLRDRASGEQFF | TGCGCCAGTCTCCGGGACAGGGCCTCAGGGGAGCAGTTCTTC
TRBD1 | . | TRBJ2-5 | TRBV11-2 | CASSPGQGSETQYF | TGTGCCAGCAGTCCGGGACAGGGGTCAGAGACCCAGTACTTC
. | few | TRBJ2-5 | TRBV7-3 | CASSFRGGETQYF | TGTGCCAGCAGCTTCAGGGGCGGAGAGACCCAGTACTTC
TRBD2 | few | TRBJ2-5 | TRBV9 | CASSVGTTETQYF | TGTGCCAGCAGCGTCGGGACTACAGAGACCCAGTACTTC
. | few | TRBJ2-3 | TRBV10-3 | CAISEEGGRDTQYF | TGTGCCATCAGTGAGGAGGGGGGTCGAGATACGCAGTATTTT
. | . | TRBJ2-5 | TRBV5-1 | CASSFRPGLQETQYF | TGCGCCAGCAGCTTCCGGCCCGGGTTACAAGAGACCCAGTACTTC
. | few | TRBJ2-7 | TRBV6-6 | CASSREGASYEQYF | TGTGCCAGCAGCCGGGAGGGGGCTTCCTACGAGCAGTACTTC
. | . | TRBJ1-6 | TRBV4-1 | CASSQGFYNSPLHF | TGCGCCAGCAGCCAAGGGTTCTATAATTCACCCCTCCACTTT
. | . | TRBJ1-1 | TRBV18 | CASSPQSKPNTEAFF | TGTGCCAGCTCACCACAGTCTAAGCCCAACACTGAAGCTTTCTTT
. | . | TRBJ2-2 | TRBV20-1 | CSASIYAGELFF | TGCAGTGCTAGTATTTACGCCGGGGAGCTGTTTTTT
. | many | TRBJ1-5 | TRBV20-1 | CSAATGSNQPQHF | TGCAGTGCTGCGACAGGAAGCAATCAGCCCCAGCATTTT
TRBD2 | few | TRBJ2-5 | TRBV29-1 | CSVELRGRLETQYF | TGCAGCGTTGAATTGCGGGGGAGGTTGGAGACCCAGTACTTC
TRBD1 | many | TRBJ1-1 | TRBV7-3 | CASSPTGGNTEAFF | TGTGCCAGCAGCCCGACAGGGGGGAACACTGAAGCTTTCTTT
. | few | TRBJ2-5 | TRBV7-2 | CASSSSTGLLETQYF | TGTGCCAGCAGCTCCTCCACGGGACTCCTGGAGACCCAGTACTTC
. | few | TRBJ2-5 | TRBV14 | CASSQVRGKTQYF | TGTGCCAGCAGCCAAGTCCGAGGGAAGACCCAGTACTTC
. | few | TRBJ2-5 | TRBV7-3 | CASSRDQQETQYF | TGTGCCAGCAGCCGGGACCAACAAGAGACCCAGTACTTC
. | few | TRBJ2-3 | TRBV6-5 | CASSNRGTRTDTQYF | TGTGCCAGCAGTAACCGGGGGACTCGCACAGATACGCAGTATTTT
. | once | TRBJ1-1 | TRBV6-5 | CASSYLGQTEDFF | TGTGCCAGCAGTTACCTTGGACAGACTGAAGATTTCTTT
TRBD1 | . | TRBJ1-1 | TRBV10-3 | CAISELGQGLEAFF | TGTGCCATCAGTGAACTAGGACAGGGACTTGAAGCTTTCTTT
. | . | TRBJ2-2 | TRBV6-2/TRBV6-3 | CASSYVGANTGELFF | TGTGCCAGCAGTTATGTCGGGGCCAACACCGGGGAGCTGTTTTTT
TRBD1 | . | TRBJ2-1 | TRBV29-1 | CSVFGTGGIGSYNEQFF | TGCAGCGTTTTTGGGACAGGGGGAATAGGCTCCTACAATGAGCAGTTCTTC
. | . | TRBJ1-6 | TRBV9 | CASSQVQEESPLHF | TGTGCCAGCAGCCAAGTCCAGGAGGAATCACCCCTCCACTTT
TRBD1 | . | TRBJ1-5 | TRBV6-2/TRBV6-3 | CASSQPTGKISNQPQHF | TGTGCCAGCAGTCAACCGACAGGGAAAATATCCAATCAGCCCCAGCATTTT
. | few | TRBJ1-2 | TRBV4-1 | CASSQGQGPYGYTF | TGCGCCAGCAGCCAAGGGCAGGGCCCCTATGGCTACACCTTC
. | . | TRBJ1-2 | TRBV30 | CAWSLGNYGYTF | TGTGCCTGGAGTCTGGGTAACTATGGCTACACCTTC
TRBD1 | . | TRBJ1-2 | TRBV12-3/TRBV12-4 | CASSRDRLYGYTF | TGTGCCAGCAGTCGGGACAGGCTCTATGGCTACACCTTC
TRBD1 | . | TRBJ2-7 | TRBV2 | CASSEALDRGAVEQYF | TGTGCCAGCAGTGAAGCCTTGGACAGGGGGGCTGTCGAGCAGTACTTC
. | . | TRBJ1-2 | TRBV12-3/TRBV12-4 | CASSWTRPGGYTF | TGTGCCAGCAGTTGGACCCGACCCGGTGGCTACACCTTC
. | few | TRBJ2-1 | TRBV9 | CASSVGPEQFF | TGTGCCAGCAGCGTAGGCCCCGAGCAGTTCTTC
. | . | TRBJ1-1 | TRBV10-3 | CAISGYRADSEAFF | TGTGCCATCAGTGGATACAGGGCGGACAGTGAAGCTTTCTTT
. | . | TRBJ1-5 | TRBV11-2 | CASSWGNSNQPQHF | TGTGCCAGCAGCTGGGGGAATAGCAATCAGCCCCAGCATTTT